The rows below give T cell receptor beta chains drawn from one sample of a study of cytomegalovirus exposure and HLA in healthy donors. Some clones are missing from TCRdb's copy, which holds only in-frame ones; the method was immunoSEQ multiplex PCR. In the table there are about 210,000 clones, over 60% of which are singletons. Sequencing used PBMCs. These receptors originate from a male donor in good health and CMV-seronegative. The CDR3 runs from the conserved cysteine through the conserved F or W. The D gene is left open where the match is weak. Not all rows give a size; the values are once, few, many and, for expanded clones, a class.

J	D	V	size	DNA	CDR3
TRBJ1-1	TRBD1	TRBV7-2	once	TGTGCCAGCAGCGCGACAGGGGGCACTGAAGCTTTCTTT	CASSATGGTEAFF
TRBJ1-1	-	TRBV6-5	few	TGTGCCAGCAGTTACCGGCAGGGTCGAGGGAACACTGAAGCTTTCTTT	CASSYRQGRGNTEAFF
TRBJ2-1	-	TRBV15	-	TGTGCCACCAGCACGAGGAGGAGCGGGCCGTACAATGAGCAGTTCTTC	CATSTRRSGPYNEQFF
TRBJ1-1	TRBD1	TRBV30	-	TGTGCCTGGAGGGACAGGAGGGGGGTCACTGAAGCTTTCTTT	CAWRDRRGVTEAFF
TRBJ2-2	-	TRBV10-3	-	TGTGCCATCAGTCAGGGGGGAGAACGCGGGGAGCTGTTTTTT	CAISQGGERGELFF
TRBJ2-5	-	TRBV7-2	-	TGTGCCAGCAGCTTAGCCCCCGGGTCTCCAAGGGGAGAGACCCAGTACTTC	CASSLAPGSPRGETQYF
TRBJ2-3	TRBD2	TRBV6-4	medium-sized	TGTGCCAGCAGTGATCAAGCGGGGGGCACAGATACGCAGTATTTT	CASSDQAGGTDTQYF
TRBJ2-5	-	TRBV13	-	TGTGCCAGCAGTTTGGTTGGACAGCTCCAAGAGACCCAGTACTTC	CASSLVGQLQETQYF
TRBJ2-1	TRBD1	TRBV12-5	-	TGTGCTAGTGGGCCTGACAGGGGGGAGCAGTTCTTC	CASGPDRGEQFF
TRBJ2-7	TRBD2	TRBV25-1	-	TGTGCCAGCAGTGGATCCGGGACTAGCGATAGCTACGAGCAGTACTTC	CASSGSGTSDSYEQYF
TRBJ1-2	-	TRBV5-4	-	TGTGCCAGCAGCATCGGACTGAGCTATGGCTACACCTTC	CASSIGLSYGYTF
TRBJ2-7	TRBD1	TRBV7-8	-	TGTGCCAGCAGCTTCGGGACAGGATTAACCTACGAGCAGTACTTC	CASSFGTGLTYEQYF
TRBJ2-1	TRBD1	TRBV9	-	TGTGCCAGCAGCGTAATTGACATGCGGGGACAGGGGGCAATCAGTGAGCAGTTCTTC	CASSVIDMRGQGAISEQFF
TRBJ2-1	-	TRBV6-5	-	TGTGCCAGCAGATACAAATGGGCACCAAGGGGCAATGAGCAGTTCTTC	CASRYKWAPRGNEQFF
TRBJ2-7	TRBD2	TRBV7-2	-	TGTGCCAGCAGCCGGGGTAGCGGGTTTTCCTACGAGCAGTACTTC	CASSRGSGFSYEQYF
TRBJ2-7	TRBD2	TRBV28	-	TGTGCCAGCAGTTTAACGGCGGGGGGGCCGGTCGAGCAGTACTTC	CASSLTAGGPVEQYF
TRBJ2-7	-	TRBV9	few	TGTGCCAGCAGCGTAGGTGGTGGCCCTCGTTCGGACTCCTACGAGCAGTACTTC	CASSVGGGPRSDSYEQYF
TRBJ2-7	-	TRBV27	few	TGTGCCAGCATAGCCAGGGGTACCTACGAGCAGTACTTC	CASIARGTYEQYF
TRBJ1-2	TRBD1	TRBV4-1	-	TGCGCCAGCAGCCAGGGACAGTTGGACTATGGCTACACCTTC	CASSQGQLDYGYTF
TRBJ1-4	-	TRBV9	-	TGTGCCAGCAGCGTAGGAGGTGCAACTAATGAAAAACTGTTTTTT	CASSVGGATNEKLFF
TRBJ1-1	-	TRBV5-4	-	TGTGCCAGCTATGCGGAGAACACTGAAGCTTTCTTT	CASYAENTEAFF
TRBJ1-2	TRBD1	TRBV5-1	-	TGCGCCAGCAGCGTAGGACAGGGTCTGGGAGGCTACACCTTC	CASSVGQGLGGYTF
TRBJ1-5	TRBD1	TRBV4-3	-	TGCGCCAGCAGCCAAACGGGCACAGGGGGCTATCAGCCCCAGCATTTT	CASSQTGTGGYQPQHF
TRBJ2-2	TRBD1	TRBV5-1	-	TGCGCCAGCAGCTTTGGGACAGGGGTGCACACCGGGGAGCTGTTTTTT	CASSFGTGVHTGELFF